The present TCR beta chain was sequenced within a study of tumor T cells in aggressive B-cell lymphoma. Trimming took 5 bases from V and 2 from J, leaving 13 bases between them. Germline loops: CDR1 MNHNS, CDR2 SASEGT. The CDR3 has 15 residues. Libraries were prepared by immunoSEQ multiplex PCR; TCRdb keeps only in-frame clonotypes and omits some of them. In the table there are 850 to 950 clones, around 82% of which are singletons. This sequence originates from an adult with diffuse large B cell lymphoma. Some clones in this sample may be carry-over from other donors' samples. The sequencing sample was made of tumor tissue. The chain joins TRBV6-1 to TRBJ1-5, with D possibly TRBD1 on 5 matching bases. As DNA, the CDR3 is TGTGCCAGCAGTACAAATCTGGGGCGCAATCAGCCCCAGCATTTT. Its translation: CASSTNLGRNQPQHF.